One and the same sample provided the 13 T cell receptor beta chains below, sequenced in a study of T cells in Graves' hyperthyroidism and ophthalmopathy. From RNA transcripts, TCR beta CDR3 regions were amplified. HTBI primers drove first-round RT-PCR of the TCR CDR3. TCRdb called the multiplex PCR reads again in MiXCR, with one record for every CDR3 protein. The sample gives around 400,000 distinct CDR3 sequences, 13% of which show up once; less than 10% is in the top ten. Sequencing was done on a sample of blood. These receptors originate from a woman younger than 30 with Graves' hyperthyroidism.

The chain combines TRBV9 with TRBJ2-1, with D possibly TRBD2 on 7 matching bases. Looked up from germline, CDR1 is SGDLS and CDR2 is YYNGEE. The CDR3 has 16 amino acids. V shed 2 bases and J shed 5 bases, with 17 bases lying between them. CDR3 bases: TGTGCCAGCAGCGTGTTCGTGGAGGGGGGGGACAATGAGCAGTTCTTC. Encoded protein: CASSVFVEGGDNEQFF.

This clonotype was recorded many times. This chain uses TRBV7-3 with TRBJ2-5; weak D call: TRBD2 (5 bases). The CDR3 is 14 residues long. V lost 2 bases, J lost 2 bases, and 9 bases lay in between. Germline CDR1 SGHTA, CDR2 FQGTGA. CDR3 coding DNA: TGTGCCAGCAGCTTAGCCGGGGATCAAGAGACCCAGTACTTC. Translated: CASSLAGDQETQYF.

The chain uses TRBV27 and TRBJ2-6; TRBD2 is a possible D gene (5 bases). The length of the CDR3 is 17 residues. In germline, CDR1 is MNHEY, CDR2 SMNVEV (reference sequence). Trimming cost V 2 bases and J 0 bases, with 11 bases left between them. CDR3 sequence reads: CASSLGRTFSGANVLTF. CDR3 nucleotides: TGTGCCAGCAGTTTAGGCAGGACTTTCTCTGGGGCCAACGTCCTGACTTTC.

This clonotype has ten or more counts. The chain couples TRBV5-6 to TRBJ2-1, with 7 bases that match TRBD2. The CDR3 extends over 15 amino acids. Germline CDR1 reads SGHDT; CDR2 reads YYEEEE. The ends lost 5 bases at V and 0 bases at J; junction bases unmatched: 5. CDR3 nucleotides: TGTGCCAGCAGACTAGCGCCAAGCTCCTACAATGAGCAGTTCTTC. Residues: CASRLAPSSYNEQFF.

Ten or more counts support this clonotype. V and J are TRBV28 and TRBJ2-3; D remains unclear. CDR3 length equals 15 residues. CDR1 and CDR2 from the germline V gene are MDHEN and SYDVKM. Trimming took 6 bases from V and 0 from J, leaving 13 bases between them. CDR3 amino acids: CASRETGPSTDTQYF. The CDR3 DNA sequence: TGTGCCAGCAGGGAGACTGGACCTAGCACAGATACGCAGTATTTT.

This clonotype was counted many times. The chain carries TRBV7-9 and TRBJ1-1; 7 bases fit TRBD1. CDR3 length: 15 amino acids. CDR1 and CDR2 from the germline V gene are SEHNR and FQNEAQ (reference sequence). J was trimmed by 1 base and V by 5 bases; bases with no gene match: 7. The CDR3 loop is CASSRPDRANTEAFF. As DNA, the CDR3 is TGTGCCAGCAGCCGCCCCGACAGGGCGAACACTGAAGCTTTCTTT.

Many counts were recorded for this clonotype. V is TRBV30 and J is TRBJ1-1; D call uncertain. The CDR3 is made up of 11 amino acids. Germline lookup yields CDR1 GTSNPN and CDR2 SVGIG (reference sequence). V was shortened by 1 base and J by 6 bases, with 6 bases between the two germline ends. In nucleotides, the CDR3 is TGTGCCTGGAGTGGATGGGCTGAAGCTTTCTTT. Translation: CAWSGWAEAFF.

The chain links TRBV20-1 to TRBJ1-4, with 8 bases that match TRBD1. J lost 5 bases, V lost 0 bases, and 8 bases had no gene match. CDR1 is DFQATT, CDR2 SNEGSKA, per germline (reference sequence). The length of the CDR3 is 16 residues. The CDR3 nucleotides are TGCAGTGCTAGAGATCCCCTACAGGGGGAGAATGAAAAACTGTTTTTT. This sequence encodes CSARDPLQGENEKLFF.

The table lists this clonotype with many counts. The chain links TRBV10-3 to TRBJ2-3; a possible D gene is TRBD2 (5 bases). V was cut by 6 bases and J by 3 bases, with 13 bases left in between. Per germline, CDR1 ENHRY and CDR2 SYGVKD. CDR3 size: 14 residues. The CDR3 DNA reads as TGTGCCATCAGCACTAGGAGTGCTACAGATACGCAGTATTTT. This encodes CAISTRSATDTQYF.

The table lists this clonotype with many counts. The CDR3 coding sequence is TGTGCCAGCAGTTTAGGGACTGAAGCTTTCTTT. Translated: CASSLGTEAFF. This chain links TRBV12-3 or TRBV12-4 with TRBJ1-1; D not resolved. V dropped 1 base and J dropped 5 bases, with 2 bases sitting between them. This CDR3 has 11 amino acids.

In its sample, this clonotype was seen many times. V usage is TRBV11-2 and J usage is TRBJ1-2; 8 bases match TRBD1. Germline V gives CDR1 SGHAT, CDR2 FQNNGV. V was pared by 5 bases and J by 4 bases, with 9 bases of the junction left unmatched. The CDR3 totals 15 residues. The CDR3 sequence is CASSLQGESLYGYTF. The CDR3 nucleotides are TGTGCCAGCAGCCTACAGGGGGAATCTCTCTATGGCTACACCTTC. Looking up the rest from reference TRBV11-2 and TRBJ1-2 gives the full variable domain: EAGVAQSPRYKIIEKRQSVAFWCNPISGHATLYWYQQILGQGPKLLIQFQNNGVVDDSQLPKDRFSAERLKGVDSTLKIQPAKLEDSAVYLCASSLQGESLYGYTFGSGTRLTVV.

Many counts were recorded for this clonotype. The rearrangement joins TRBV7-2 to TRBJ2-2; 9 bases map to TRBD2. Germline trimming cut 3 bases from V and 3 bases from J; bases unmatched to any gene: 5. The CDR3 has 16 amino acids. The germline V gene encodes CDR1 SGHTA and CDR2 FQGNSA. CDR3 sequence: CASSFVAGGYTGELFF. CDR3 in DNA: TGTGCCAGCAGCTTCGTGGCGGGAGGGTACACCGGGGAGCTGTTTTTT.

This clonotype was seen more than once but under ten times. The chain has TRBV29-1 and TRBJ2-7; D possibly uses TRBD1 or TRBD2 (6 bases each). There are 15 residues in the CDR3. V was clipped by 3 bases and J by 4 bases, with 19 bases between them. CDR1 and CDR2 from the germline V gene are SQVTM and ANQGSEA. CDR3 nucleotide sequence: TGCAGCGTTGAGTGGGACTTGGACAGTGGATACGAGCAGTACTTC. Amino acids: CSVEWDLDSGYEQYF.